This T cell receptor (beta chain) comes out of a study of T cell changes during pregnancy in multiple sclerosis. Only in-frame clones appear in the TCRdb table, and some are missing; sequencing was by immunoSEQ multiplex PCR. Found here are around 70,000 clones, roughly 93% of them singletons; the top ten hold 1.4%. The trim removed 6 bases at V and 4 bases at J, leaving 4 bases unmatched. CDR1 MNHNS and CDR2 SASEGT come from the germline V gene. The CDR3 consists of 15 residues. This receptor was taken from a female donor with multiple sclerosis, enrolled in a pregnancy study. The source was peripheral blood, collected in the third trimester of pregnancy. This chain uses TRBV6-1 with TRBJ2-3, with TRBD2 matching over 13 bases. Written as DNA, the CDR3 is TGTGCCAGCAGGGAACTAGCGGGGGGGCCAGATACGCAGTATTTT. This translates into CASRELAGGPDTQYF.